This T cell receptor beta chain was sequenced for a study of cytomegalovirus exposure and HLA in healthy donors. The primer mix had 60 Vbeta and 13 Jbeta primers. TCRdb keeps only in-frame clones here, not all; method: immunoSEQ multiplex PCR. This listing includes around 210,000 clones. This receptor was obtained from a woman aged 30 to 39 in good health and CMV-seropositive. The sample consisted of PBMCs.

In DNA, the CDR3 is TGTGCCAGCGAGGACAGGATCACAACTAATGAAAAACTGTTTTTT. This translates into CASEDRITTNEKLFF. The chain couples TRBV5-6 to TRBJ1-4; 7 positions match TRBD1. The length of the CDR3 is 15 residues. CDR1 and CDR2 (germline): SGHDT, YYEEEE. V dropped 7 bases and J dropped 0; count of bases not matched to a gene: 6.